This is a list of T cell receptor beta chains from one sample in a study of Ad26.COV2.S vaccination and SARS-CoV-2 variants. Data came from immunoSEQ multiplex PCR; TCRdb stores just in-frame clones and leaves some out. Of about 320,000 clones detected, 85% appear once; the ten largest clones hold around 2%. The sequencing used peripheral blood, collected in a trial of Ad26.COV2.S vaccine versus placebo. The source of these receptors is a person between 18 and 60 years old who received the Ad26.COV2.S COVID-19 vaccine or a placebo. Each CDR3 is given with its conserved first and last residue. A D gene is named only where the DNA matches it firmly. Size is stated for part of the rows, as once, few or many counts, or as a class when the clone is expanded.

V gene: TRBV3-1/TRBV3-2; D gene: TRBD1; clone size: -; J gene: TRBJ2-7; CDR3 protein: CASSQGQGYEQYF; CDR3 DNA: TGTGCCAGCAGCCAGGGACAGGGTTACGAGCAGTACTTC
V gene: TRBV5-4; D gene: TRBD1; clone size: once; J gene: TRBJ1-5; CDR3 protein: CASKRQGAGQPQHF; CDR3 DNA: TGTGCCAGCAAAAGACAGGGGGCGGGTCAGCCCCAGCATTTT
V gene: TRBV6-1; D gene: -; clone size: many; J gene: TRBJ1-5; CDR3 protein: CASSGSLGVQANQPQHF; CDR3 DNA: TGTGCCAGCAGTGGGAGTTTGGGCGTCCAAGCCAATCAGCCCCAGCATTTT
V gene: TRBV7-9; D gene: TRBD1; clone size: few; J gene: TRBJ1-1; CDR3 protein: CASSLEQGTEAFF; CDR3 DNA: TGTGCCAGCAGCTTAGAACAGGGGACTGAAGCTTTCTTT
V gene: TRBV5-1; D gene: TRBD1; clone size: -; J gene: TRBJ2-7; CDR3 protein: CASSSGTGGFYEQYF; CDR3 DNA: TGCGCCAGCAGCTCCGGGACAGGGGGGTTCTACGAGCAGTACTTC
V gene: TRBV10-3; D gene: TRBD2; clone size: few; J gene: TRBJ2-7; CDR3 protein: CAIRTTPGLAASSYEQYF; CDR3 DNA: TGTGCCATCAGAACCACCCCGGGACTAGCGGCGAGCTCCTACGAGCAGTACTTC
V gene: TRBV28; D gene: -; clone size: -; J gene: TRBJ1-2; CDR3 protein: CASLSPANYGYTF; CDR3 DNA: TGTGCCAGTCTATCTCCAGCTAACTATGGCTACACCTTC
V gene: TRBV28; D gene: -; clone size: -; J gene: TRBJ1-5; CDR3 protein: CASSPTGTMHQPQHF; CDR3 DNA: TGTGCCAGCAGTCCGACCGGGACCATGCATCAGCCCCAGCATTTT
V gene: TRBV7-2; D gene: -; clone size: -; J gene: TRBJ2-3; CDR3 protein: CASSLGTGTAGTDTQYF; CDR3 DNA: TGTGCCAGCAGCTTAGGAACTGGCACGGCGGGCACAGATACGCAGTATTTT
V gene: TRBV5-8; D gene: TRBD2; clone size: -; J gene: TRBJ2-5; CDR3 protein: CASSSGLAIRETQYF; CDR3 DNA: TGTGCCAGCAGCTCTGGACTAGCCATCCGGGAGACCCAGTACTTC
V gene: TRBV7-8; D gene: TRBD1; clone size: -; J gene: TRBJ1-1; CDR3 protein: CASSSTGAPSGAFF; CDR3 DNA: TGTGCCAGCAGCTCGACAGGGGCCCCCTCCGGAGCTTTCTTT
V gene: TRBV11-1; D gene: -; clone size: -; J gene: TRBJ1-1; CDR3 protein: CASSLRRQTEAFF; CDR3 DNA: TGTGCCAGCAGCTTAAGGCGACAGACTGAAGCTTTCTTT
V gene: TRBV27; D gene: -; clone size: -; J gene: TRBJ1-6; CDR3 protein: CASSSRQGPSSPLHF; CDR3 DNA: TGTGCCAGCAGTTCCCGGCAGGGACCTAGTTCACCCCTCCACTTT
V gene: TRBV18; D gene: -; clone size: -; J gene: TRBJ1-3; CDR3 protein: CASSPGLGNTIYF; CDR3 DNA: TGTGCCAGCTCACCAGGGCTTGGAAACACCATATATTTT
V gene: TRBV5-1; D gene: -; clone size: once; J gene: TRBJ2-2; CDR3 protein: CASSLAQGPSNTGELFF; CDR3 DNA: TGCGCCAGCAGCTTGGCCCAGGGGCCATCGAACACCGGGGAGCTGTTTTTT
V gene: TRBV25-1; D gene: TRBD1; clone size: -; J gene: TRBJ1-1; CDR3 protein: CASSVTGRNTEAFF; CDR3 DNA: TGTGCCAGCAGTGTGACAGGGAGGAACACTGAAGCTTTCTTT
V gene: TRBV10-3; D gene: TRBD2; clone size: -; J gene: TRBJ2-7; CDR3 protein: CAIRRTSGGAGYEQYF; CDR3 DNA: TGTGCCATCAGGAGGACTAGCGGGGGGGCCGGCTACGAGCAGTACTTC
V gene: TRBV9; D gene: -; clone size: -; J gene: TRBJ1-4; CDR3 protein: CASSGGGPHNEKLFF; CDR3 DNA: TGTGCCAGCTCCGGAGGGGGACCCCATAATGAAAAACTGTTTTTT
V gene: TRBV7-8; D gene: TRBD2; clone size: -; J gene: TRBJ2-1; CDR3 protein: CASSPGLAGYNEQFF; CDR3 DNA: TGTGCCAGCAGCCCAGGACTAGCGGGATACAATGAGCAGTTCTTC
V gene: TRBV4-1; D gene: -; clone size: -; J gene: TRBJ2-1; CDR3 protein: CASSQSLAQFYNEQFF; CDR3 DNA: TGCGCCAGCAGCCAATCTCTAGCTCAATTTTACAATGAGCAGTTCTTC
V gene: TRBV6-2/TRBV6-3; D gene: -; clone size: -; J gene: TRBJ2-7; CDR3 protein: CASSRRGDRSPVRQYF; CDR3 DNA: TGTGCCAGCAGTCGGCGCGGTGACAGGAGCCCCGTGCGGCAGTACTTC
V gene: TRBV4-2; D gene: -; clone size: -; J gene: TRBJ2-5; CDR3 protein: CASSQDARQETQYF; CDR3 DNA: TGTGCCAGCAGCCAAGATGCCCGGCAAGAGACCCAGTACTTC